The rows below give T cell receptor beta chains drawn from one sample of a study of PD-L1 blockade in urothelial cancer. Sequencing was performed with immunoSEQ multiplex PCR; in TCRdb, only in-frame clones are kept and a portion is missing. The table includes 50,000 or so clones, 84% detected once. The source material was PBMCs, sampled around atezolizumab (anti-PD-L1) treatment. The receptors stem from a man aged 50-60 years with urothelial cancer. Each CDR3 is given with its conserved first and last residue. Fields, in order: V gene, clone size, J gene, D gene, CDR3 protein, CDR3 DNA. The D gene is left open where the match is weak. Expanded clones get a size class; other rows say once, few or many, or leave the size out.

V gene: TRBV27; clone size: -; J gene: TRBJ2-5; D gene: -; CDR3 protein: CASSLFGARETQYF; CDR3 DNA: TGTGCCAGCAGTTTATTTGGGGCGCGGGAGACCCAGTACTTC
V gene: TRBV4-1; clone size: -; J gene: TRBJ2-1; D gene: TRBD2; CDR3 protein: CASSPSGQLGLAGHTYNEQFF; CDR3 DNA: TGCGCCAGCAGCCCATCCGGACAACTCGGACTAGCGGGACACACCTACAATGAGCAGTTCTTC
V gene: TRBV19; clone size: -; J gene: TRBJ2-5; D gene: -; CDR3 protein: CASSANTGNSETQYF; CDR3 DNA: TGTGCCAGTAGTGCAAATACAGGGAATTCAGAGACCCAGTACTTC
V gene: TRBV30; clone size: -; J gene: TRBJ1-1; D gene: TRBD1; CDR3 protein: CAGGTVMNTEAFF; CDR3 DNA: TGTGCCGGGGGGACAGTCATGAACACTGAAGCTTTCTTT
V gene: TRBV9; clone size: once; J gene: TRBJ2-7; D gene: TRBD1; CDR3 protein: CASSVGRTGVGEQYF; CDR3 DNA: TGTGCCAGCAGCGTAGGCAGGACAGGGGTGGGAGAGCAGTACTTC
V gene: TRBV7-8; clone size: -; J gene: TRBJ2-3; D gene: TRBD2; CDR3 protein: CASSFRGGDTDTQYF; CDR3 DNA: TGTGCCAGCAGCTTCCGCGGGGGGGACACAGATACGCAGTATTTT
V gene: TRBV28; clone size: -; J gene: TRBJ1-1; D gene: -; CDR3 protein: CASTPIGKPNTEAFF; CDR3 DNA: TGTGCCAGCACCCCGATCGGGAAGCCGAACACTGAAGCTTTCTTT
V gene: TRBV18; clone size: -; J gene: TRBJ1-3; D gene: -; CDR3 protein: CASSPPDSLGNTIYF; CDR3 DNA: TGTGCCAGCTCACCACCCGATTCACTGGGAAACACCATATATTTT
V gene: TRBV4-2; clone size: -; J gene: TRBJ2-2; D gene: TRBD1; CDR3 protein: CASSQGQGARNGELFF; CDR3 DNA: TGTGCCAGCAGCCAAGGACAGGGGGCGCGGAACGGGGAGCTGTTTTTT
V gene: TRBV14; clone size: -; J gene: TRBJ1-1; D gene: TRBD1; CDR3 protein: CASSRRTGLGTEAFF; CDR3 DNA: TGTGCCAGCAGCCGCCGGACAGGGTTGGGCACTGAAGCTTTCTTT
V gene: TRBV11-2; clone size: once; J gene: TRBJ1-5; D gene: TRBD1; CDR3 protein: CASSLGRGRDQPQHF; CDR3 DNA: TGTGCCAGCAGCTTAGGCAGGGGGCGAGATCAGCCCCAGCATTTT
V gene: TRBV4-1; clone size: -; J gene: TRBJ2-3; D gene: -; CDR3 protein: CASSQERGRSTDTQYF; CDR3 DNA: TGCGCCAGCAGCCAAGAAAGGGGGAGAAGCACAGATACGCAGTATTTT
V gene: TRBV7-2; clone size: -; J gene: TRBJ1-5; D gene: -; CDR3 protein: CASSPGVRQPQHF; CDR3 DNA: TGTGCCAGCAGCCCAGGGGTTAGGCAGCCCCAGCATTTT
V gene: TRBV2; clone size: -; J gene: TRBJ2-3; D gene: TRBD2; CDR3 protein: CASSDVREYTDTQYF; CDR3 DNA: TGTGCCAGCAGTGATGTGCGGGAGTACACAGATACGCAGTATTTT
V gene: TRBV9; clone size: -; J gene: TRBJ2-1; D gene: -; CDR3 protein: CASSVGLDPRHEQFF; CDR3 DNA: TGTGCCAGCAGCGTCGGACTGGATCCCAGGCATGAGCAGTTCTTC
V gene: TRBV7-9; clone size: -; J gene: TRBJ2-3; D gene: TRBD1; CDR3 protein: CASSLTWDRASDTQYF; CDR3 DNA: TGTGCCAGCAGCCTTACGTGGGACAGGGCGTCGGATACGCAGTATTTT
V gene: TRBV29-1; clone size: few; J gene: TRBJ2-1; D gene: TRBD2; CDR3 protein: CSVGGLVGNEQFF; CDR3 DNA: TGCAGCGTTGGGGGACTAGTGGGCAATGAGCAGTTCTTC
V gene: TRBV11-3; clone size: -; J gene: TRBJ2-1; D gene: TRBD2; CDR3 protein: CASSPGTSGGDYRTYNEQFF; CDR3 DNA: TGTGCCAGCAGCCCTGGGACTAGCGGGGGGGATTACAGGACCTACAATGAGCAGTTCTTC
V gene: TRBV5-6; clone size: -; J gene: TRBJ2-2; D gene: TRBD2; CDR3 protein: CASRQGLLGQLFF; CDR3 DNA: TGTGCCAGCAGGCAGGGACTACTCGGTCAGCTGTTTTTT
V gene: TRBV7-2; clone size: -; J gene: TRBJ2-7; D gene: TRBD1; CDR3 protein: CASSLTGQGSYEQYF; CDR3 DNA: TGTGCCAGCAGCCTTACGGGACAGGGATCCTACGAGCAGTACTTC
V gene: TRBV5-4; clone size: -; J gene: TRBJ2-3; D gene: TRBD2; CDR3 protein: CASSLRTSGVDTQYF; CDR3 DNA: TGTGCCAGCAGCTTACGGACTAGCGGGGTTGATACGCAGTATTTT
V gene: TRBV6-1; clone size: -; J gene: TRBJ1-5; D gene: -; CDR3 protein: CASSTVSNQPQHF; CDR3 DNA: TGTGCCAGCAGTACAGTGAGCAATCAGCCCCAGCATTTT
V gene: TRBV27; clone size: -; J gene: TRBJ2-1; D gene: -; CDR3 protein: CASSSPSRQLYNEQFF; CDR3 DNA: TGTGCCAGCAGTTCCCCCAGCAGGCAACTCTACAATGAGCAGTTCTTC
V gene: TRBV19; clone size: -; J gene: TRBJ2-3; D gene: -; CDR3 protein: CASGSPPPADTQYF; CDR3 DNA: TGTGCCAGCGGGTCTCCGCCCCCGGCGGATACGCAGTATTTT
V gene: TRBV5-5; clone size: once; J gene: TRBJ1-4; D gene: TRBD1; CDR3 protein: CASSSQTGGIHEKLFF; CDR3 DNA: TGTGCCAGCAGCAGCCAGACAGGGGGCATCCATGAAAAACTGTTTTTT
V gene: TRBV7-7; clone size: few; J gene: TRBJ2-1; D gene: TRBD1; CDR3 protein: CASSVLGQGDEQFF; CDR3 DNA: TGTGCTAGCAGCGTACTCGGACAGGGGGATGAGCAGTTCTTC
V gene: TRBV21-1; clone size: -; J gene: TRBJ2-7; D gene: -; CDR3 protein: CASSKEGFPQYF; CDR3 DNA: TGTGCCAGCAGCAAAGAGGGGTTTCCGCAGTACTTC
V gene: TRBV29-1; clone size: once; J gene: TRBJ2-1; D gene: -; CDR3 protein: CSVVGGTYNEQFF; CDR3 DNA: TGCAGCGTTGTCGGCGGGACCTACAATGAGCAGTTCTTC
V gene: TRBV29-1; clone size: -; J gene: TRBJ2-7; D gene: -; CDR3 protein: CSVEDQGKRGLNQYF; CDR3 DNA: TGCAGCGTTGAAGATCAAGGCAAGCGAGGGCTTAATCAGTACTTC
V gene: TRBV11-2; clone size: -; J gene: TRBJ2-5; D gene: -; CDR3 protein: CASSLAGVMKTQYF; CDR3 DNA: TGTGCCAGCAGCTTAGCGGGAGTGATGAAGACCCAGTACTTC
V gene: TRBV6-1; clone size: -; J gene: TRBJ2-3; D gene: -; CDR3 protein: CASSGSHRTDTQYF; CDR3 DNA: TGTGCCAGCAGTGGGTCACACCGCACAGATACGCAGTATTTT
V gene: TRBV9; clone size: once; J gene: TRBJ2-7; D gene: -; CDR3 protein: CASSVADRLGEQYF; CDR3 DNA: TGTGCCAGCAGCGTAGCCGACAGGCTGGGGGAGCAGTACTTC
V gene: TRBV27; clone size: few; J gene: TRBJ2-6; D gene: TRBD2; CDR3 protein: CASSPQSSGRALAGANVLTF; CDR3 DNA: TGTGCCAGCAGTCCGCAATCTAGCGGGAGGGCCTTGGCTGGGGCCAACGTCCTGACTTTC
V gene: TRBV13; clone size: -; J gene: TRBJ1-1; D gene: -; CDR3 protein: CASSLRGGTEAFF; CDR3 DNA: TGTGCCAGCAGCTTGAGGGGGGGCACTGAAGCTTTCTTT
V gene: TRBV5-6; clone size: -; J gene: TRBJ1-1; D gene: TRBD1; CDR3 protein: CASNGQGRNTEAFF; CDR3 DNA: TGTGCCAGCAACGGACAGGGGAGGAACACTGAAGCTTTCTTT
V gene: TRBV5-1; clone size: -; J gene: TRBJ1-2; D gene: TRBD1; CDR3 protein: CASSLNRPTGDNYGYTF; CDR3 DNA: TGCGCCAGCAGCTTGAACCGCCCGACAGGGGACAACTATGGCTACACCTTC
V gene: TRBV5-6; clone size: -; J gene: TRBJ2-7; D gene: -; CDR3 protein: CASRPTRTYEQYF; CDR3 DNA: TGTGCCAGCAGACCGACACGAACCTACGAGCAGTACTTC
V gene: TRBV10-3; clone size: -; J gene: TRBJ2-5; D gene: TRBD2; CDR3 protein: CAISVLAGVETQYF; CDR3 DNA: TGTGCCATCAGTGTATTAGCGGGAGTAGAGACCCAGTACTTC
V gene: TRBV10-3; clone size: -; J gene: TRBJ2-1; D gene: TRBD1; CDR3 protein: CAIGSQGAAYNEQFF; CDR3 DNA: TGTGCCATCGGCTCACAGGGGGCCGCCTACAATGAGCAGTTCTTC
V gene: TRBV7-7; clone size: -; J gene: TRBJ2-5; D gene: TRBD2; CDR3 protein: CASSLEGLPQETQYF; CDR3 DNA: TGTGCCAGCAGCTTAGAGGGACTACCCCAAGAGACCCAGTACTTC
V gene: TRBV9; clone size: -; J gene: TRBJ2-1; D gene: TRBD2; CDR3 protein: CASSLLAGGSSYNEQFF; CDR3 DNA: TGTGCCAGCAGCCTTCTAGCGGGAGGGAGCTCCTACAATGAGCAGTTCTTC
V gene: TRBV18; clone size: -; J gene: TRBJ2-7; D gene: TRBD2; CDR3 protein: CASSPLTLTSGGHYEQYF; CDR3 DNA: TGTGCCAGCTCACCACTGACCTTAACTAGCGGGGGACACTACGAGCAGTACTTC
V gene: TRBV29-1; clone size: -; J gene: TRBJ2-5; D gene: TRBD1; CDR3 protein: CSARAGTGIGEQYF; CDR3 DNA: TGCAGCGCTAGGGCCGGGACAGGGATAGGAGAGCAGTACTTC
V gene: TRBV6-6; clone size: -; J gene: TRBJ1-2; D gene: -; CDR3 protein: CASKGTVGGGYTF; CDR3 DNA: TGTGCCAGCAAGGGAACCGTAGGAGGTGGCTACACCTTC
V gene: TRBV12-5; clone size: few; J gene: TRBJ1-4; D gene: TRBD1; CDR3 protein: CASGHRQGEVNEKLFF; CDR3 DNA: TGTGCTAGTGGACACCGACAGGGGGAGGTTAATGAAAAACTGTTTTTT
V gene: TRBV28; clone size: -; J gene: TRBJ1-2; D gene: -; CDR3 protein: CASSLIGQGANGLGYTF; CDR3 DNA: TGTGCCAGCAGTTTGATCGGACAAGGAGCTAATGGTCTTGGCTACACCTTC
V gene: TRBV11-2; clone size: few; J gene: TRBJ1-5; D gene: TRBD1; CDR3 protein: CASSHDGQGGRGNQPQHF; CDR3 DNA: TGTGCCAGCAGCCACGACGGACAGGGGGGACGTGGAAATCAGCCCCAGCATTTT
V gene: TRBV13; clone size: -; J gene: TRBJ2-2; D gene: -; CDR3 protein: CASSPRVRGGTGELFF; CDR3 DNA: TGTGCCAGCAGCCCCCGGGTTAGGGGAGGCACCGGGGAGCTGTTTTTT
V gene: TRBV7-6; clone size: -; J gene: TRBJ2-3; D gene: TRBD1; CDR3 protein: CASSFMGQGAGDTQYF; CDR3 DNA: TGTGCCAGCAGCTTTATGGGACAGGGGGCAGGCGATACGCAGTATTTT
V gene: TRBV30; clone size: -; J gene: TRBJ2-3; D gene: -; CDR3 protein: CAWTPSGDTQYF; CDR3 DNA: TGTGCCTGGACCCCCTCGGGAGATACGCAGTATTTT
V gene: TRBV6-5; clone size: -; J gene: TRBJ1-2; D gene: -; CDR3 protein: CASRPTGYGYTF; CDR3 DNA: TGTGCCAGCAGACCGACGGGATATGGCTACACCTTC
V gene: TRBV27; clone size: -; J gene: TRBJ2-4; D gene: -; CDR3 protein: CASSTRQVLAKNIQYF; CDR3 DNA: TGTGCCAGCAGTACCCGACAGGTACTAGCCAAAAACATTCAGTACTTC
V gene: TRBV7-2; clone size: -; J gene: TRBJ1-2; D gene: -; CDR3 protein: CASSVTRAGSKAAANGYTF; CDR3 DNA: TGTGCCAGCAGCGTCACGAGAGCGGGTTCCAAGGCGGCCGCTAATGGCTACACCTTC
V gene: TRBV6-6; clone size: -; J gene: TRBJ1-2; D gene: -; CDR3 protein: CASSYSQSNYGYTF; CDR3 DNA: TGTGCCAGCAGTTACTCACAATCTAACTATGGCTACACCTTC
V gene: TRBV4-3; clone size: -; J gene: TRBJ2-3; D gene: TRBD1; CDR3 protein: CASSQDLTGGYTDTQYF; CDR3 DNA: TGCGCCAGCAGCCAAGATTTGACAGGGGGCTACACAGATACGCAGTATTTT